The entry that follows covers one T cell receptor (beta chain) sequence. Antigen unknown. Specified time point: cycle 4 day 1 (C4D1), after five to seven weeks of nivolumab. The patients all showed relapse after autologous stem cell transplantation, while their brentuximab vedotin exposure varied. Thawed PBMCs underwent magnetic negative selection to obtain purified CD8+ T cells. This entry belongs to a study of PD-1 blockade in classical Hodgkin lymphoma. Study results and caveats: Relapsed/refractory patients reportedly had lower baseline diversity than newly diagnosed patients.

Trimming cost V 6 bases and J 1 base; bases outside gene matches: 8. The CDR3 has 15 amino acids. Germline V gives CDR1 MDHEN, CDR2 SYDVKM. Clones were sequenced by immunoSEQ multiplex PCR, and TCRdb holds only the in-frame ones, with some missing. The top ten hold 10% to 13% of the sample, which has some 9,500 clones, around 68% seen once. The sequencing used CD8+ T cells from blood, collected before the fourth cycle of nivolumab. The clonotype originates from a human donor with classical Hodgkin lymphoma. This chain uses TRBV28 with TRBJ2-7; TRBD1 aligns across 8 bases. Here the CDR3 reads CASSKDREASYEQYF. CDR3 sequence (DNA): TGTGCCAGCAGCAAGGACAGGGAGGCATCCTACGAGCAGTACTTC.